A selection of T cell receptor beta chains follows, all from one sample in a study of T cell responses to AZD1222 COVID-19 vaccine. Data came from immunoSEQ multiplex PCR; TCRdb stores just in-frame clones and leaves some out. Of around 140,000 clones listed, 93% are singletons. This specimen consisted of peripheral blood, obtained on day 0 of AZD1222 vaccination. Source of these receptors: an adult in good health. The CDR3 runs from the conserved cysteine through the conserved F or W. The D gene is left open where the match is weak. Only part of the rows carry a size: once, few, many, or a class if the clone is expanded.

.,TRBV11-1,.,TRBJ2-1,TGTGCCAGCAGCACCGCGCGGGCCTACAATGAGCAGTTCTTC,CASSTARAYNEQFF
.,TRBV12-3/TRBV12-4,.,TRBJ1-4,TGTGCCAGCAGTTTACGGCCCAATGAAAAACTGTTTTTT,CASSLRPNEKLFF
.,TRBV30,.,TRBJ2-1,TGTGCCTGGACCGGCCCACTAGTTACGCGGTTCTTC,CAWTGPLVTRFF
TRBD2,TRBV4-3,few,TRBJ2-7,TGCGCCAGCAGCCGGTCCCTGGGTAGCGGGGGGGTCTACGAGCAGTACTTC,CASSRSLGSGGVYEQYF
.,TRBV7-8,.,TRBJ2-5,TGTGCCAGCAGCCCTCCTAAAGAGACCCAGTACTTC,CASSPPKETQYF
.,TRBV5-4,.,TRBJ1-3,TGTGCCAGCAGCTTGGACAGAGGGACCATATATTTT,CASSLDRGTIYF
TRBD2,TRBV5-1,.,TRBJ2-1,TGCGCCAGCAGCTTTAGCGGGGCTTACAATGAGCAGTTCTTC,CASSFSGAYNEQFF
.,TRBV30,.,TRBJ1-2,TGTGCCTGGAGTACCGGCAATCATAACTATGGCTACACCTTC,CAWSTGNHNYGYTF
.,TRBV12-3/TRBV12-4,.,TRBJ2-7,TGTGCCAGCAGTTTCTCTTTTTCTGGGGAGCAGTACTTC,CASSFSFSGEQYF
.,TRBV9,once,TRBJ1-6,TGTGCCAGCAGCCAGGCGGGGCAGGGCAGTTCACCCCTCCACTTT,CASSQAGQGSSPLHF
.,TRBV3-1/TRBV3-2,.,TRBJ2-2,TGTGCCAGCAGGGGAGGCGGGGAGCTGTTTTTT,CASRGGGELFF
.,TRBV3-1/TRBV3-2,.,TRBJ2-1,TGTGCCAGCAGACCTGAGACGGCTAGCTCCTACAATGAGCAGTTCTTC,CASRPETASSYNEQFF
TRBD1,TRBV5-4,.,TRBJ1-2,TGTGCCAGCAGCTTCCGGGACAGGGGGTCGGATGGCTACACCTTC,CASSFRDRGSDGYTF
.,TRBV19,.,TRBJ1-2,TGTGCCAGTAGTATAGAGGACGCGAGCTATGGCTACACCTTC,CASSIEDASYGYTF
TRBD1,TRBV28,.,TRBJ1-5,TGTGCCAGCAGTTTCACAGGGGGCAGAGGACAGCCCCAGCATTTT,CASSFTGGRGQPQHF
TRBD2,TRBV30,.,TRBJ2-1,TGTGCCTGGAGTGTTCCCCTAGCGGTCTTGGGCAATGAGCAGTTCTTC,CAWSVPLAVLGNEQFF
.,TRBV11-3,.,TRBJ1-1,TGTGCCAGCAAAGCTGACGGGAACACTGAAGCTTTCTTT,CASKADGNTEAFF
.,TRBV5-5,.,TRBJ2-7,TGTGCCAGCAGCTTAAGGGGTGACTCCTACGAGCAGTACTTC,CASSLRGDSYEQYF
.,TRBV30,.,TRBJ1-6,TGTGCCTGTAACACAGGTCTCTATAATTCACCCCTCCACTTT,CACNTGLYNSPLHF
TRBD1,TRBV15,.,TRBJ2-7,TGTGCCACCAGCAGCGGGGGACAGGGGATGCACTCCTACGAGCAGTACTTC,CATSSGGQGMHSYEQYF
.,TRBV19,.,TRBJ1-5,TGTGCCAGTAGTACAGGGAATGGTTTTATGGGCAATCAGCCCCAGCATTTT,CASSTGNGFMGNQPQHF
TRBD1,TRBV5-1,.,TRBJ1-1,TGCGCCAGCAAAGGGACAGGCCAATTAACTAAGAACACTGAAGCTTTCTTT,CASKGTGQLTKNTEAFF
.,TRBV19,.,TRBJ1-1,.,CASSIGVGPGPSEAFF
TRBD2,TRBV7-9,.,TRBJ2-7,TGTGCCAGCAGCTTAGAAGGACTAGCGGGGGACGAGCAGTACTTC,CASSLEGLAGDEQYF
TRBD1,TRBV2,.,TRBJ2-1,TGTGCCAGTTTTATGGACAGGGGTAATGAGCAGTTCTTC,CASFMDRGNEQFF
TRBD2,TRBV27,once,TRBJ2-5,TGTGCCAGCAGTTCCCCTGGGCGGGCCGGACTAGCGGGAGGGGGAGAGACCCAGTACTTC,CASSSPGRAGLAGGGETQYF
.,TRBV5-1,.,TRBJ1-3,TGCGCCAGCAGCTTGGAAAGCTCTGGAAACACCATATATTTT,CASSLESSGNTIYF
.,TRBV28,.,TRBJ1-5,TGTGCCAGCAGTTTGCCGGGGGGTAGCAATCAGCCCCAGCATTTT,CASSLPGGSNQPQHF
TRBD1,TRBV27,.,TRBJ1-4,TGTGCCAGCAGTGACAGGGGTAGGGGTCTTATGGGGGCTAATGAAAAACTGTTTTTT,CASSDRGRGLMGANEKLFF
TRBD2,TRBV19,.,TRBJ2-3,TGTGCCAGTAGTATAGAGCTAGCGGGAGCACCAGATACGCAGTATTTT,CASSIELAGAPDTQYF
.,TRBV4-1,once,TRBJ2-7,TGCGCCAGCAGCCCTAGACTCTCCTACGAGCAGTACTTC,CASSPRLSYEQYF
.,TRBV5-4,.,TRBJ2-1,TGTGCCAGCAGCTTCCGGTCGGAGCAGTTCTTC,CASSFRSEQFF
.,TRBV3-1/TRBV3-2,.,TRBJ2-1,TGTGCCAGCAGCCAAGGTCTAGCAGGTGGTCGGAATGAGCAGTTCTTC,CASSQGLAGGRNEQFF
.,TRBV7-8,.,TRBJ2-7,TGTGCCAGTATCCTTTTAAGGGGCGGCGAGCAGTACTTC,CASILLRGGEQYF
.,TRBV7-9,once,TRBJ1-1,TGTGCCAGCAGCTCACCGGGAAAAGCGACTGAAGCTTTCTTT,CASSSPGKATEAFF
.,TRBV3-1/TRBV3-2,.,TRBJ2-7,TGTGCCAGCAGCCAAGGTAACGAGCAGTACTTC,CASSQGNEQYF
.,TRBV5-6,.,TRBJ2-1,TGTGCCAGCAGCCGCGGGGACTCCCGTTTAAGCTCCTACAATGAGCAGTTCTTC,CASSRGDSRLSSYNEQFF
TRBD2,TRBV19,.,TRBJ2-7,TGTGCCAGTAGTATGGGGTGGGCTAGCGGGAGCGACGAGCAGTACTTC,CASSMGWASGSDEQYF
.,TRBV19,.,TRBJ1-4,TGTGCCAGTAGTATGGACAGATCTTCAACTAATGAAAAACTGTTTTTT,CASSMDRSSTNEKLFF
.,TRBV9,.,TRBJ2-5,TGTGCCAGCAGCGTAGCTATCGGGGGCTTGGGAGAGACCCAGTACTTC,CASSVAIGGLGETQYF
.,TRBV27,.,TRBJ2-7,TGTGCCAGCAGTTTAAACGGGGGCCAGGGCAACGAGCAGTACTTC,CASSLNGGQGNEQYF
TRBD2,TRBV9,.,TRBJ2-7,TGTGCCAGCAGCGTAGACCCGGGACTAGCGGGAGTTATCTACGAGCAGTACTTC,CASSVDPGLAGVIYEQYF
.,TRBV7-9,.,TRBJ2-1,TGTGCCAGCAGCTTTTTAAATGAGCAGTTCTTC,CASSFLNEQFF
.,TRBV2,.,TRBJ1-2,TGTGCCAGCAGGCCCCCGGGCAAGGGCTACACCTTC,CASRPPGKGYTF
.,TRBV20-1,few,TRBJ2-5,TGCAGTGCTAGTCGGGGGATCCAAGAGACCCAGTACTTC,CSASRGIQETQYF
.,TRBV27,once,TRBJ2-7,TGTGCCAGCAGGTCCTCCTACGAGCAGTACTTC,CASRSSYEQYF
TRBD1,TRBV3-1/TRBV3-2,.,TRBJ1-6,TGTGCCAGCAGCCTACAGGGGCGTTATAATTCACCCCTCCACTTT,CASSLQGRYNSPLHF
TRBD2,TRBV2,.,TRBJ2-5,TGTGCCGGCCGACTAGCGGGGATCCAAGAGACCCAGTACTTC,CAGRLAGIQETQYF
TRBD1,TRBV29-1,.,TRBJ1-3,TGCAGCGCTGAGACAGGGGCATACGGAAACACCATATATTTT,CSAETGAYGNTIYF
.,TRBV27,.,TRBJ2-7,TGTGCCAGCAGTGGGGGAGCCTACGAGCAGTACTTC,CASSGGAYEQYF
.,TRBV9,once,TRBJ2-2,TGTGCCAGCAGTGAGCGGAACACCGGGGAGCTGTTTTTT,CASSERNTGELFF